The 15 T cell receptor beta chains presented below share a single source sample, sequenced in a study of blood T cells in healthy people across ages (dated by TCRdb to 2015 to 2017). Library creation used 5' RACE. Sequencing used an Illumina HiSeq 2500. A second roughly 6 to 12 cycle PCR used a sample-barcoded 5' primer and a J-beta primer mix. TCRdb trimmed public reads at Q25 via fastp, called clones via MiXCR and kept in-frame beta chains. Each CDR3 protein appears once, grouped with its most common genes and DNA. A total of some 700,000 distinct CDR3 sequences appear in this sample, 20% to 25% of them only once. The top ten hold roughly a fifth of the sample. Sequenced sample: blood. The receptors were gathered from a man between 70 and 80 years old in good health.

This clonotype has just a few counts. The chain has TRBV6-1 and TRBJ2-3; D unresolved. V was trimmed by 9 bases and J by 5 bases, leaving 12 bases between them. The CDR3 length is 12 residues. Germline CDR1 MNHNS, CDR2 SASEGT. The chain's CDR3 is CASRIGQDTQYF. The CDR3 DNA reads TGTGCCAGTAGAATTGGGCAAGATACGCAGTATTTT.

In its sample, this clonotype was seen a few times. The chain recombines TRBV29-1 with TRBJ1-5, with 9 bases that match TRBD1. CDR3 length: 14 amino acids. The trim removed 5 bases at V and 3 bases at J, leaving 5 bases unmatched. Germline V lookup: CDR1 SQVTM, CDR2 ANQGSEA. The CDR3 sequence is CSVLGQGNNQPQHF. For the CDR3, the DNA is TGCAGCGTTTTGGGACAGGGTAACAATCAGCCCCAGCATTTT.

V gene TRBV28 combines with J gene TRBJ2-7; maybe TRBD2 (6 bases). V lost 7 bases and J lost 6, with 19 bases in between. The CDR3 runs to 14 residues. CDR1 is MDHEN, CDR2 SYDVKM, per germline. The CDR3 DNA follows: TGTGCCAGCACCCTGGGACTCCTCTCCAGCGAGCAGTACTTC. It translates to CASTLGLLSSEQYF. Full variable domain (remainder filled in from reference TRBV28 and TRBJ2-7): DVKVTQSSRYLVKRTGEKVFLECVQDMDHENMFWYRQDPGLGLRLIYFSYDVKMKEKGDIPEGYSVSREKKERFSLILESASTNQTSMYLCASTLGLLSSEQYFGPGTRLTVT.

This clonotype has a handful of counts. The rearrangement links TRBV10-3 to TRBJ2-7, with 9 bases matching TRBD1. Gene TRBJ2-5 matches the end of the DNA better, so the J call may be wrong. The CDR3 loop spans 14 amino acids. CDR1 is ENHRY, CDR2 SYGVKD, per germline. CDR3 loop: CAIQPGQGLETQYF. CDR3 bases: TGTGCCATACAACCGGGACAGGGTTTGGAGACCCAGTACTTC.

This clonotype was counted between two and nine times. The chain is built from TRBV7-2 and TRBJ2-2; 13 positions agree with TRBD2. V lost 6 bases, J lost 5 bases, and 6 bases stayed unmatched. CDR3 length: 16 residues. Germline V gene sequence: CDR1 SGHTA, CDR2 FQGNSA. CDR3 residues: CASSPPGLAGTGELFF. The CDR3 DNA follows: TGTGCCAGCAGTCCGCCGGGACTAGCGGGAACCGGGGAGCTGTTTTTT.

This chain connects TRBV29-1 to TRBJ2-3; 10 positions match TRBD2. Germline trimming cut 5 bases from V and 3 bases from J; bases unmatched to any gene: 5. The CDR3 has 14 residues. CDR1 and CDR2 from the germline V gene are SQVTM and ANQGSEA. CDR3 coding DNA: TGCAGCGTTACTTCTAGCGGGAGTACAGATACGCAGTATTTT. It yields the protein CSVTSSGSTDTQYF.

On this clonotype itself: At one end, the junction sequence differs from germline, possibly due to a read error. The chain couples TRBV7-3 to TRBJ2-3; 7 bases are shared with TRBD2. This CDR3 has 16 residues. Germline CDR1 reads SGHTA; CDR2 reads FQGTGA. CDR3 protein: CVSSLRAGAGADTQYF. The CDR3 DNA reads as TGTGTCAGCAGCTTAAGGGCGGGAGCAGGAGCAGATACGCAGTATTTT.

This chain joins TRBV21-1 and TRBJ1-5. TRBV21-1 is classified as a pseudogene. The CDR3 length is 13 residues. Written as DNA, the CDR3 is TGTGCCAGCAGCAAACGAGCGGATCAGCCCCAGCATTTT. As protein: CASSKRADQPQHF.

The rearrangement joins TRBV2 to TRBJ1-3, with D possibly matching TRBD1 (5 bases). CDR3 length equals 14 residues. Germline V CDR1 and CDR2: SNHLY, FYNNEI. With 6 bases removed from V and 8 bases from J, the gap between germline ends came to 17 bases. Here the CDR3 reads CASRLGTARDTIYF. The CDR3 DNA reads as TGTGCCAGCAGGCTCGGGACCGCCCGAGACACCATATATTTT.

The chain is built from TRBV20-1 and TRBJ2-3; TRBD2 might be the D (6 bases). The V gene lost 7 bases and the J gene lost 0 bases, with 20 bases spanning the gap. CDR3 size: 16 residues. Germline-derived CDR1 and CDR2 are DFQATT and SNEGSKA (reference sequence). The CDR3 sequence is CSGDGSGDLSTDTQYF. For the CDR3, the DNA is TGCAGTGGTGATGGTAGCGGAGATCTTAGCACAGATACGCAGTATTTT.

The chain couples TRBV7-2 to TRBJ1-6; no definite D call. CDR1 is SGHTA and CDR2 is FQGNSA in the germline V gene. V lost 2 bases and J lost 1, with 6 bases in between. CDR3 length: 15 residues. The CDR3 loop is CASSLRGSYNSPLHF. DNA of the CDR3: TGTGCCAGCAGCTTACGGGGATCCTATAATTCACCCCTCCACTTT.

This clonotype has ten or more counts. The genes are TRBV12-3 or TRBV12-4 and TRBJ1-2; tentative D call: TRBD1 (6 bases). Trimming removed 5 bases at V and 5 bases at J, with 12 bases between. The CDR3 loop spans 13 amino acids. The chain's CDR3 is CASSLGGVYGYTF. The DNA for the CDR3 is TGTGCCAGCAGTCTAGGGGGGGTTTATGGCTACACCTTC.

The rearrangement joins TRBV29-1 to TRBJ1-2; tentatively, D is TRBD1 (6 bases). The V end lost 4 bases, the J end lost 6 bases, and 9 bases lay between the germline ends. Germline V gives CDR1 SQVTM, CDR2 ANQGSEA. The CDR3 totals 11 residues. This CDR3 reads CSVGRGNGYTF. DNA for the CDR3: TGCAGCGTTGGCAGGGGCAATGGCTACACCTTC. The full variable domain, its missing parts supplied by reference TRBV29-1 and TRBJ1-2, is SAVISQKPSRDICQRGTSLTIQCQVDSQVTMMFWYRQQPGQSLTLIATANQGSEATYESGFVIDKFPISRPNLTFSTLTVSNMSPEDSSIYLCSVGRGNGYTFGSGTRLTVV.

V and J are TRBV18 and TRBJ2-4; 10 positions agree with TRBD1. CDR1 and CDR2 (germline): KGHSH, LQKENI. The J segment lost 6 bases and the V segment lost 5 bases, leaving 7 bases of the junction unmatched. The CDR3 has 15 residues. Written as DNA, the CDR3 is TGTGCCAGCTCATTGGGACAGGGGTCCGGAAACATTCAGTACTTC. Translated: CASSLGQGSGNIQYF.

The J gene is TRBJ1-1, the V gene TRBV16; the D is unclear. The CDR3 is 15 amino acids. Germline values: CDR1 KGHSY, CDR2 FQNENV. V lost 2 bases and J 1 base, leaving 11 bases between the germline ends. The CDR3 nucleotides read TGTGCCAGCAGCCAACCTTCTGACGGGAACACTGAAGCTTTCTTT. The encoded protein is CASSQPSDGNTEAFF.